This TCR beta chain was captured by sequencing in a study of memory CD8 T cells in hepatitis C reinfection. Turning to the study itself: A positive HCV RNA test after two negatives ≥60 days apart defined reinfection.

Profiling relied on immunoSEQ multiplex PCR, and the TCRdb table lists in-frame clones only, not all of them. The repertoire holds about 43,000 clones, roughly nine tenths seen once, with around 0.78% in the top ten. CDR1 and CDR2 from the germline V gene are ENHRY and SYGVKD. This CDR3 has 18 amino acids. Between the trimmed V and J ends, which lost 2 bases and 0 bases, there was a span of 19 bases. Time point: late/post reinfection, 12 to 24 weeks after detection. TCR sequencing was done directly ex vivo on sorted cells, without expansion in vitro. Donors came from people who inject drugs enrolled in HEPCO, Canada. At all three reinfection time points, viable CD3+ CD8+ CD45RO- cells from two donors served as controls. Overall study findings and caveats: With roughly five donors, public clonotype conclusions could not be definitive.

A single count supports this clone. Its antigen is still unknown. The clonotype comes from a man between 18 and 35 years old with hepatitis C virus infection. The sequenced material came from naive CD8+ T cells sorted from blood. This chain joins TRBV10-3 and TRBJ1-2; D gene unclear. CDR3: CAISENLMAGEANYGYTF. CDR3 DNA sequence: TGTGCCATCAGTGAGAATCTTATGGCAGGCGAAGCTAACTATGGCTACACCTTC.